These 25 T cell receptor beta chains originate from one sample sequenced in a study of blood T cell repertoires in COVID-19. The table came from immunoSEQ multiplex PCR; TCRdb's copy has only in-frame clones and leaves some out. This table holds about 150,000 clones, approximately 80% found once. Sequenced input: peripheral blood. The receptors here all came from a man aged 70 or older with acute or convalescent COVID-19.

This rearrangement joins TRBV6-1 to TRBJ1-2; 7 nucleotides align to TRBD1. The J segment lost 11 bases and the V segment lost 3 bases, leaving 9 bases of the junction unmatched. The CDR3 runs to 13 residues. In germline, CDR1 is MNHNS, CDR2 SASEGT. The CDR3: CASSEAQGRGYTF. DNA of the CDR3: TGTGCCAGCAGTGAGGCCCAGGGCAGGGGGTACACCTTC.

CDR3 protein: CAWSRSGGTDTQYF. The CDR3 region has the DNA TGTGCCTGGAGTAGGTCAGGTGGCACAGATACGCAGTATTTT. The chain is built from TRBV30 and TRBJ2-3; D uncertain. Germline-derived CDR1 and CDR2 are GTSNPN and SVGIG (reference sequence). Trimming took 2 bases from V and 1 from J, leaving 10 bases between them. The CDR3 consists of 14 residues.

This clone was observed a single time. The chain is built from TRBV28 and TRBJ2-1, with 9 bases matching TRBD2. CDR3 length equals 15 residues. Germline trimming cut 6 bases from V and 4 bases from J; bases unmatched to any gene: 7. The V gene's germline CDR1 is MDHEN and CDR2 SYDVKM. The CDR3 region is CASSKASGKYNEQFF. The CDR3 DNA sequence: TGTGCCAGCAGCAAAGCTAGCGGGAAGTACAATGAGCAGTTCTTC. The full variable domain, in which reference TRBV28 and TRBJ2-1 provide the parts outside the CDR3, is DVKVTQSSRYLVKRTGEKVFLECVQDMDHENMFWYRQDPGLGLRLIYFSYDVKMKEKGDIPEGYSVSREKKERFSLILESASTNQTSMYLCASSKASGKYNEQFFGPGTRLTVL.

This clone was seen once. This chain connects TRBV19 to TRBJ2-3; D might be TRBD1 (5 bases). Germline V gives CDR1 LNHDA, CDR2 SQIVND (reference sequence). The CDR3 extends over 15 amino acids. V was cut by 0 bases and J by 5 bases, with 12 bases left in between. CDR3 amino acids: CASSIDPQGRDTQYF. The DNA for the CDR3 is TGTGCCAGTAGTATAGATCCCCAGGGAAGAGATACGCAGTATTTT. The full variable domain, rest sourced from reference TRBV19 and TRBJ2-3, is DGGITQSPKYLFRKEGQNVTLSCEQNLNHDAMYWYRQDPGQGLRLIYYSQIVNDFQKGDIAEGYSVSREKKESFPLTVTSAQKNPTAFYLCASSIDPQGRDTQYFGPGTRLTVL.

The chain employs TRBV25-1 and TRBJ1-2; 9 positions match TRBD1. CDR1 is MGHDK, CDR2 SYGVNS, per germline. V trimming: 5 bases; J trimming: 4 bases; junction bases outside the gene matches: 8. The CDR3 is 15 amino acids. The CDR3 sequence is CASSSTGGLPYGYTF. CDR3 nucleotide sequence: TGTGCCAGCAGTAGCACAGGGGGCCTACCCTATGGCTACACCTTC.

This rearrangement joins TRBV6-5 to TRBJ1-1, with D perhaps matching TRBD1 (6 bases). Trimming stripped 8 bases from V and 0 bases from J, with 16 bases between. The CDR3 covers 15 residues. The germline gives CDR1 MNHEY, CDR2 SVGAGI. The DNA of the CDR3 is TGTGCCAGCCAATGGACAGTGACTATGAACACTGAAGCTTTCTTT. Encoded protein: CASQWTVTMNTEAFF.

V and J are TRBV3-1 (or the pseudogene TRBV3-2) and TRBJ1-1; D remains ambiguous. Germline lookup yields CDR1 LGHDT and CDR2 YNNKEL (reference sequence). This CDR3 spans 14 amino acids. V gave up 1 base and J gave up 1 base, with 7 bases separating them. CDR3: CASSQGHGNTEAFF. CDR3 DNA: TGTGCCAGCAGCCAAGGGCATGGGAACACTGAAGCTTTCTTT.

This chain joins TRBV2 and TRBJ1-1, with D perhaps matching TRBD1 (6 bases). The CDR3 runs 13 residues. The V gene lost 4 bases and the J gene lost 5 bases, with 11 bases spanning the gap. Germline V lookup: CDR1 SNHLY, CDR2 FYNNEI. CDR3 bases: TGTGCCAGCAGTGTTACAGGGCGGACTGAAGCTTTCTTT. This codes for CASSVTGRTEAFF.

V and J are TRBV5-6 and TRBJ2-1; D is possibly TRBD1 (6 bases). The V and J ends lost 5 bases and 3 bases respectively, with 18 bases between them. The CDR3 extends over 16 amino acids. CDR1 SGHDT and CDR2 YYEEEE come from the germline V gene. The CDR3 sequence: CASSLSAYRDYNEQFF. For the CDR3, the DNA is TGTGCCAGCAGTCTTTCGGCTTACAGGGACTACAATGAGCAGTTCTTC.

At least ten counts were recorded for this clone. This sequence joins TRBV7-6 and TRBJ2-7, with 10 bases matching TRBD2. The ends lost 10 bases at V and 2 bases at J; junction bases unmatched: 14. The germline CDR1 and CDR2 sequences are SGHVS and FNYEAQ. The CDR3 consists of 16 residues. CDR3 region: CATTLRASGGPYEQYF. Here the CDR3 DNA reads TGTGCCACTACATTACGGGCTAGCGGGGGTCCCTACGAGCAGTACTTC.

In this sample, this clone turned up a few times. Germline and junction disagree at one end, which may indicate a read error. V is TRBV4-1 and J is TRBJ2-7; possibly TRBD2 for D (6 bases). Germline V CDR1 and CDR2: MGHRA, YSYEKL. This CDR3 comprises 18 residues. This CDR3 is CASSQGWQGLLGGYERYF. In nucleotides, the CDR3 is TGCGCCAGCAGCCAGGGGTGGCAGGGACTTCTTGGGGGTTACGAGCGGTACTTC.

The CDR3, as DNA: TGTGCCACCCGGGACAGCTTTAATGAAAAACTGTTTTTT. It specifies CATRDSFNEKLFF. J is TRBJ1-4 and V is TRBV15; TRBD1 agrees at 7 bases. Trimming removed 8 bases from V and 4 bases from J; junction bases left unmatched: 4. The CDR3 runs to 13 residues. CDR1 and CDR2 from the germline V gene are LNHNV and YYDKDF (reference sequence).

This chain links TRBV19 with TRBJ1-6; TRBD1 is a possible D gene (5 bases). The CDR3 consists of 15 residues. Trimming took 1 base from V and 5 from J, leaving 9 bases between them. CDR1 LNHDA and CDR2 SQIVND come from the germline V gene (reference sequence). Written as DNA, the CDR3 is TGTGCCAGTAGTATAGGACGACAGAATAATTCACCCCTCCACTTT. Protein product: CASSIGRQNNSPLHF.

The chain recombines TRBV6-5 with TRBJ1-2, with TRBD1 matching 10 bases. Trimming cost V 4 bases and J 8 bases; bases outside gene matches: 10. This CDR3 spans 15 amino acids. Germline V gene lookup returns CDR1 MNHEY and CDR2 SVGAGI. CDR3 loop: CASSLRPGQGTGYTF. As DNA, the CDR3 is TGTGCCAGCAGTTTACGTCCGGGACAGGGGACCGGCTACACCTTC.

The chain recombines TRBV24-1 with TRBJ1-3; TRBD1 aligns across 7 bases. The CDR3 totals 15 residues. Germline loops: CDR1 KGHDR, CDR2 SFDVKD. Germline trimming cut 4 bases from V and 0 bases from J; bases unmatched to any gene: 2. CDR3 nucleotide sequence: TGTGCCACCAGTGAGGGGACAGTCTCTGGAAACACCATATATTTT. It yields the protein CATSEGTVSGNTIYF.

The rearrangement uses TRBV19 and TRBJ2-1; perhaps TRBD2 as D (6 bases). The CDR3 totals 18 residues. Germline-derived CDR1 and CDR2 are LNHDA and SQIVND (reference sequence). The V and J ends lost 0 bases and 0 bases respectively, with 15 bases between them. CDR3 loop: CASSIDLSGHSSYNEQFF. The CDR3 DNA follows: TGTGCCAGTAGTATAGATCTAAGCGGGCACAGCTCCTACAATGAGCAGTTCTTC.

A single count supports this clone. This chain uses TRBV6-1 with TRBJ2-1, with D maybe TRBD1 (6 bases). The CDR3 runs to 15 residues. Germline CDR1 reads MNHNS; CDR2 reads SASEGT. V was cut by 2 bases and J by 7 bases, with 15 bases left in between. This CDR3 reads CASSETQGLGNEQFF. The CDR3 DNA is TGTGCCAGCAGTGAAACACAGGGCCTGGGTAATGAGCAGTTCTTC.

The V call is TRBV7-2, the J call TRBJ1-2; D gene uncertain. Per germline, CDR1 SGHTA and CDR2 FQGNSA. The V end lost 3 bases, the J end lost 4 bases, and 6 bases lay between the germline ends. The CDR3 has 12 residues. The CDR3 protein is CASSFDSYGYTF. The CDR3, as DNA: TGTGCCAGCAGCTTTGACTCCTATGGCTACACCTTC.

This clone is a singleton in its sample. V and J are TRBV30 and TRBJ2-7; 7 nucleotides align to TRBD2. Unmatched junction bases numbered 6, after V lost 4 bases and J lost 6 bases. In germline, CDR1 is GTSNPN, CDR2 SVGIG (reference sequence). The CDR3 sequence is 12 residues long. This CDR3 is CAWTSGIREQYF. CDR3 nucleotides: TGTGCCTGGACTAGCGGAATTCGCGAGCAGTACTTC.

CDR3 nucleotides: TGTGCCAGCAGCTTATTTTCGGGTGGGAATCAGCCCCAGCATTTT. The encoded protein is CASSLFSGGNQPQHF. The V call is TRBV7-6, the J call TRBJ1-5; D is ambiguous. V was shortened by 2 bases and J by 4 bases, with 12 bases between the two germline ends. Germline-derived CDR1 and CDR2 are SGHVS and FNYEAQ. The CDR3 covers 15 residues.

This chain connects TRBV4-1 to TRBJ1-1; D not certain. V lost 7 bases to trimming and J lost 1 base, with 4 bases between them. Germline loops: CDR1 MGHRA, CDR2 YSYEKL. CDR3 length equals 11 residues. CDR3 nucleotide sequence: TGCGCCAGCAAGCGGAACACTGAAGCTTTCTTT. It is translated as CASKRNTEAFF.

The chain uses TRBV5-1 and TRBJ1-5; D perhaps matches TRBD1 (5 bases). This CDR3 comprises 15 residues. The germline CDR1 and CDR2 sequences are SGHRS and YFSETQ. Trimming shortened V by 0 bases and J by 3 bases, and 10 bases separated the two germline ends. The CDR3 DNA sequence: TGCGCCAGCAGCTTGGAAGGAGGGGACAATCAGCCCCAGCATTTT. Translation gives CASSLEGGDNQPQHF.

This chain links TRBV18 with TRBJ1-1; 9 bases fit TRBD1. V trimming: 6 bases; J trimming: 0 bases; junction bases outside the gene matches: 8. CDR1 KGHSH and CDR2 LQKENI come from the germline V gene. The CDR3 covers 16 residues. The CDR3 spells CASSPGTGSLNTEAFF. CDR3 DNA sequence: TGTGCCAGCTCCCCAGGGACAGGGAGTTTGAACACTGAAGCTTTCTTT.

The chain couples TRBV6-5 to TRBJ2-1; perhaps TRBD2 as D (5 bases). The CDR3 covers 14 residues. V was trimmed by 7 bases and J by 6 bases, leaving 16 bases between them. CDR1 is MNHEY, CDR2 SVGAGI, per germline. The CDR3 DNA is TGTGCCAGCACCGTCCGCGGGTCACGCAATGAGCAGTTCTTC. Its protein is CASTVRGSRNEQFF.

A few counts support this clone. This chain links TRBV19 with TRBJ1-2; 12 nucleotides agree with TRBD1. The CDR3 loop spans 15 amino acids. With V trimmed by 5 bases and J by 8 bases, 9 bases remained unmatched. Germline loops: CDR1 LNHDA, CDR2 SQIVND (reference sequence). CDR3 nucleotides: TGTGCCAGTAGTTCCTGGGGACAGGGGGCTGGAGGCTACACCTTC. It codes for CASSSWGQGAGGYTF.